This entry lists 23 T cell receptor beta chains sequenced from one sample in a study of T cells after yellow fever vaccination. TCRdb processed the 5' RACE reads anew with MiXCR; each CDR3 protein has one entry. The profile shows 200,000 to 300,000 distinct CDR3 sequences, roughly 3.5% of them singletons. Sequencing used PBMCs, obtained 15 days after the yellow fever booster vaccination. These receptors originate from a man aged 18 to 30 who received the YFV17D yellow fever vaccine.

This clonotype was detected a few times. The J gene is TRBJ2-3, the V gene TRBV30, with 12 bases that match TRBD2. V was clipped by 3 bases and J by 5 bases; unmatched bases: 6. This CDR3 spans 15 amino acids. Germline V gives CDR1 GTSNPN, CDR2 SVGIG (reference sequence). CDR3 in DNA: TGTGCCTGGAGCAAACTAGCGGGGGGAAAAGATACGCAGTATTTT. It specifies CAWSKLAGGKDTQYF.

Remarks on this clonotype: A much larger clone differs by one base, so this may be a read error. This chain links TRBV6-2 or TRBV6-3 with TRBJ1-5, with TRBD1 matching over 7 bases. V dropped 5 bases and J dropped 6; count of bases not matched to a gene: 10. The CDR3 spans 15 residues. Germline lookup yields CDR1 MNHEY and CDR2 SVGEGT. CDR3 in amino acids: CASSHGTVRGQPQHF. CDR3 sequence (DNA): TGTGCCAGCAGTCACGGGACAGTTCGGGGTCAGCCCCAGCATTTT.

This clonotype was seen at least ten times. This rearrangement joins TRBV20-1 to TRBJ2-3; D not certain. Looked up from germline, CDR1 is DFQATT and CDR2 is SNEGSKA (reference sequence). The V end lost 4 bases, the J end lost 0 bases, and 8 bases lay between the germline ends. This CDR3 has 13 amino acids. CDR3 loop: CSAKIPSTDTQYF. The CDR3 region has the DNA TGCAGTGCTAAGATCCCTAGCACAGATACGCAGTATTTT.

This clonotype was seen at least ten times. The chain uses TRBV5-1 and TRBJ2-5, with D possibly being TRBD2 (5 bases). V lost 2 bases, J lost 7 bases, and 15 bases lay in between. Germline loops: CDR1 SGHRS, CDR2 YFSETQ. The CDR3 is 14 residues long. The CDR3 nucleotides read TGCGCCAGCAGCTTTGGAGACCCGGGGTTGACCCAGTACTTC. Its translation is CASSFGDPGLTQYF.

At least ten counts were recorded for this clonotype. The CDR3 reads CASSLSGGGREQYF. The CDR3 DNA is TGTGCCAGCAGCTTATCTGGCGGGGGAAGGGAGCAGTACTTC. The J gene is TRBJ2-7, the V gene TRBV13; 7 positions agree with TRBD2. The CDR3 sequence is 14 residues long. Trimming removed 2 bases from V and 7 bases from J; junction bases left unmatched: 8. Germline V gene data show CDR1 as PRHDT and CDR2 as FYEKMQ (reference sequence).

This clonotype occurred many times. The rearrangement uses TRBV7-2 and TRBJ2-2; a weak D match, TRBD2 (7 bases). Germline CDR1 is SGHTA and CDR2 is FQGNSA. Trimming cost V 1 base and J 3 bases, with 15 bases left between them. The CDR3 sequence is 17 residues long. In nucleotides, the CDR3 is TGTGCCAGCAGCTTAGAAGTTGCGGGGGCCTACACCGGGGAGCTGTTTTTT. It is translated as CASSLEVAGAYTGELFF.

Ten or more counts support this clonotype. The V gene is TRBV7-9, the J gene TRBJ2-7; D is ambiguous. The germline V gene has CDR1 SEHNR and CDR2 FQNEAQ (reference sequence). The CDR3 is 13 amino acids. V was shortened by 2 bases and J by 1 base, with 6 bases between the two germline ends. The CDR3 protein is CASSLHGSYEQYF. CDR3 nucleotides: TGTGCCAGCAGCTTACACGGATCCTACGAGCAGTACTTC.

There are many counts of this clonotype. V gene TRBV9 combines with J gene TRBJ2-7; weak D call: TRBD1 (5 bases). The CDR3 is 15 amino acids. The V end was cut by 7 bases, the J end by 3 bases, with 20 bases between. CDR1 and CDR2 (germline): SGDLS, YYNGEE. This CDR3 reads CASLSLRARRYEQYF. The CDR3, as DNA: TGTGCCAGCCTCTCTCTCAGGGCCCGGCGCTACGAGCAGTACTTC. Together with reference TRBV9 and TRBJ2-7, the CDR3 gives the full variable domain: DSGVTQTPKHLITATGQRVTLRCSPRSGDLSVYWYQQSLDQGLQFLIQYYNGEERAKGNILERFSAQQFPDLHSELNLSSLELGDSALYFCASLSLRARRYEQYFGPGTRLTVT.

This clonotype has at least ten counts. The chain recombines TRBV9 with TRBJ2-2; D unresolved. Germline V gives CDR1 SGDLS, CDR2 YYNGEE. Trimming stripped 0 bases from V and 8 bases from J, with 14 bases between. This CDR3 is 15 amino acids long. The CDR3 reads CASSVVGRYKGELFF. Here the CDR3 DNA reads TGTGCCAGCAGCGTAGTGGGTCGCTACAAGGGGGAGCTGTTTTTT.

In its sample, this clonotype was seen many times. The chain links TRBV5-1 to TRBJ1-1, with 7 bases identical to TRBD1. Germline V gives CDR1 SGHRS, CDR2 YFSETQ. CDR3 size: 15 residues. V shed 4 bases, J shed 1 base, and the junction held 7 bases outside the gene matches. In DNA form, the CDR3 reads TGCGCCAGCAGCGCCCAACCAGGGGGGAACACTGAAGCTTTCTTT. Protein: CASSAQPGGNTEAFF.

This chain uses TRBV5-6 with TRBJ2-3; tentatively, D is TRBD1 or TRBD2 (6 bases each). V was clipped by 4 bases and J by 5 bases, with 17 bases between them. Germline V gene lookup returns CDR1 SGHDT and CDR2 YYEEEE. This CDR3 contains 15 residues. Written as DNA, the CDR3 is TGTGCCAGCAGCGGCGGTCGGGGGCGAGTAGATACGCAGTATTTT. Translating it yields CASSGGRGRVDTQYF.

This clonotype was seen at least ten times. The V call is TRBV20-1, the J call TRBJ2-2, with D maybe TRBD1 (6 bases). The germline CDR1 and CDR2 sequences are DFQATT and SNEGSKA (reference sequence). The CDR3 covers 16 residues. V lost 0 bases, J lost 0 bases, and 11 bases lay in between. CDR3 sequence (DNA): TGCAGTGCTAGAGATCTGGACAGAGCGAACACCGGGGAGCTGTTTTTT. Protein: CSARDLDRANTGELFF.

This clonotype came up a few times. The V gene is TRBV19, the J gene TRBJ1-2; TRBD1 might be the D (5 bases). Germline CDR1 and CDR2: LNHDA and SQIVND (reference sequence). The CDR3 loop spans 14 amino acids. V lost 3 bases and J 2 bases, leaving 10 bases between the germline ends. The CDR3 region is CASSILPGNYGYTF. CDR3 coding DNA: TGTGCCAGTAGTATTCTCCCAGGGAACTATGGCTACACCTTC.

There are many counts of this clonotype. The chain employs TRBV11-1 and TRBJ2-5; TRBD1 matches at 10 bases. The CDR3 totals 14 residues. With 5 bases clipped from V and 5 bases from J, the junction kept 5 bases outside the gene matches. The germline V gene encodes CDR1 SGHAT and CDR2 FQDESV (reference sequence). This chain's CDR3 is CASSRDRGSETQYF. In nucleotides, the CDR3 is TGTGCCAGCAGCCGGGACAGGGGTTCTGAGACCCAGTACTTC.

This clonotype was seen ten or more times. Written as DNA, the CDR3 is TGTGCCAGCAGCTCCAAAGATGAGCAGTTCTTC. This translates into CASSSKDEQFF. The V and J genes are TRBV6-6 and TRBJ2-1; D is ambiguous. From germline, CDR1 is MNHNY and CDR2 SVGAGI (reference sequence). V lost 6 bases, J lost 8 bases, and 8 bases lay in between. This CDR3 has 11 amino acids.

In this sample, this clonotype turned up many times. The V gene is TRBV7-2, the J gene TRBJ2-1; maybe TRBD2 (7 bases). This CDR3 contains 14 residues. The germline V gene encodes CDR1 SGHTA and CDR2 FQGNSA. Deletions cut 3 bases from V and 7 bases from J, with 13 bases between. Here the CDR3 DNA reads TGTGCCAGCAGCTTCGCGGGGGCGGGGAATGAGCAGTTCTTC. Translation: CASSFAGAGNEQFF.

The table lists this clonotype with many counts. The chain carries TRBV19 and TRBJ1-4, with D hard to call. The CDR3 is made up of 19 amino acids. The V and J ends lost 1 base and 0 bases respectively, with 18 bases between them. Germline-derived CDR1 and CDR2 are LNHDA and SQIVND (reference sequence). The chain's CDR3 is CASSIAAGYGLTTNEKLFF. In DNA, the CDR3 is TGTGCCAGTAGTATAGCAGCTGGCTACGGACTTACAACTAATGAAAAACTGTTTTTT.

This clonotype was counted at least ten times. V and J are TRBV6-2 or TRBV6-3 and TRBJ2-6; perhaps TRBD2 as D (6 bases). Germline assignment: CDR1 MNHEY and CDR2 SVGEGT. V lost 5 bases and J 0 bases, leaving 14 bases between the germline ends. The CDR3 spans 17 residues. The CDR3 spells CASSQTSAPSGANVLTF. Written as DNA, the CDR3 is TGTGCCAGCAGTCAGACTAGTGCACCCTCTGGGGCCAACGTCCTGACTTTC.

This clonotype was seen ten or more times. The V call is TRBV20-1, the J call TRBJ1-1; D gene ambiguous. The CDR3 is 15 amino acids. CDR1 and CDR2 (germline): DFQATT, SNEGSKA (reference sequence). V lost 6 bases and J lost 0, with 17 bases in between. The CDR3 here is CSATPRRLLNTEAFF. The CDR3 DNA follows: TGCAGTGCCACCCCTCGAAGGCTATTGAACACTGAAGCTTTCTTT.

This clonotype was observed many times. The chain is built from TRBV7-9 and TRBJ2-1, with D uncertain. This CDR3 has 12 residues. Trimming stripped 5 bases from V and 3 bases from J, with 5 bases between. Germline values: CDR1 SEHNR, CDR2 FQNEAQ (reference sequence). The CDR3 loop is CASSTLYNEQFF. The DNA of the CDR3 is TGTGCCAGCAGCACTCTCTACAATGAGCAGTTCTTC.

This clonotype was recorded at least ten times. The chain links TRBV7-9 to TRBJ1-2, with D perhaps TRBD1 (5 bases). The CDR3 is 14 amino acids. The V end lost 5 bases, the J end lost 12 bases, and 22 bases lay between the germline ends. Germline CDR1 SEHNR, CDR2 FQNEAQ (reference sequence). CDR3 DNA: TGTGCCAGCAGCATACCAACTGGGGACGCTAGCCACACCTTC. Translated, it gives CASSIPTGDASHTF.

This clonotype was found many times. The CDR3 here is CASSRRRTGGGESEAFF. In DNA, the CDR3 is TGTGCCAGCAGCCGGCGGAGGACAGGGGGCGGCGAATCTGAAGCTTTCTTT. The V call is TRBV7-9, the J call TRBJ1-1; 11 positions match TRBD1. Trimming cost V 5 bases and J 6 bases; bases outside gene matches: 14. The germline V gene encodes CDR1 SEHNR and CDR2 FQNEAQ (reference sequence). CDR3 size: 17 residues.

This clonotype was recorded many times. V and J are TRBV29-1 and TRBJ1-1, with D possibly matching TRBD1 (5 bases). Trimming removed 3 bases at V and 7 bases at J, with 21 bases between. Germline V gives CDR1 SQVTM, CDR2 ANQGSEA. The CDR3 contains 15 residues. The CDR3: CSVDGALRGGYEAFF. The CDR3 DNA follows: TGCAGCGTTGACGGTGCGTTGAGGGGCGGCTATGAAGCTTTCTTT. The full variable domain, in which reference TRBV29-1 and TRBJ1-1 provide the parts outside the CDR3, is SAVISQKPSRDICQRGTSLTIQCQVDSQVTMMFWYRQQPGQSLTLIATANQGSEATYESGFVIDKFPISRPNLTFSTLTVSNMSPEDSSIYLCSVDGALRGGYEAFFGQGTRLTVV.